The 17 T cell receptor beta chains listed next were all sequenced from one sample in a study of blood T cells in healthy people across ages. Sample-barcoded 5' priming and a J-beta primer mix drove a second PCR of about 6 to 11 cycles. TCRdb re-called the 5' RACE reads with MiXCR, one entry per CDR3 protein. The sample has 660,000 or so distinct CDR3 sequences; roughly 58% are singletons. Sequenced material: blood. These receptors were obtained from a man between 60 and 75 years old in good health.

This clonotype has just a few counts. The rearrangement links TRBV21-1 to TRBJ2-5; the D call in the table, TRBD1, was not verified against the DNA. TRBV21-1 represents a pseudogene. This CDR3 is 18 amino acids long. The CDR3 sequence is CASSKRVRDRAYQETQYF. CDR3 nucleotide sequence: TGTGCCAGCAGCAAACGGGTCCGGGACAGGGCGTACCAAGAGACCCAGTACTTC.

The V and J genes are TRBV18 and TRBJ1-4; the D is unclear. CDR3 length: 13 residues. Trimming shortened V by 2 bases and J by 7 bases, and 8 bases separated the two germline ends. Germline V gene lookup returns CDR1 KGHSH and CDR2 LQKENI. The CDR3 is CASSPRNSEKLFF. CDR3 nucleotide sequence: TGTGCCAGCTCACCAAGGAACAGTGAAAAACTGTTTTTT.

The chain carries TRBV10-3 and TRBJ2-1; no firm D call. CDR3 length equals 13 residues. Looked up from germline, CDR1 is ENHRY and CDR2 is SYGVKD. Trimming left V 4 bases short and J 10 bases short, with 14 bases between. CDR3 in DNA: TGTGCCATCAGTGTTACTACCTCCTACGAGCAGTTCTTC. Translated: CAISVTTSYEQFF.

In the case of this clonotype: Relative to the germline gene, one junction end is altered; a read error may explain this. This chain's CDR3 is CASSPQQATRLSEANVLTF. The CDR3 DNA is TGTGCCAGCAGCCCCCAACAGGCCACACGGCTCTCTGAGGCCAACGTCCTGACTTTC. The rearrangement uses TRBV9 and TRBJ2-6; possibly TRBD1 for D (5 bases). The CDR3 is made up of 19 amino acids. Germline CDR1 is SGDLS and CDR2 is YYNGEE. The full variable domain, its missing parts supplied by reference TRBV9 and TRBJ2-6, is DSGVTQTPKHLITATGQRVTLRCSPRSGDLSVYWYQQSLDQGLQFLIQYYNGEERAKGNILERFSAQQFPDLHSELNLSSLELGDSALYFCASSPQQATRLSEANVLTFGAGSRLTVL.

This clonotype has a handful of counts. The V gene is TRBV28, the J gene TRBJ2-4; D is uncertain. Trimming removed 10 bases from V and 5 bases from J, with 9 bases in between. Germline assignment: CDR1 MDHEN and CDR2 SYDVKM. CDR3 length: 11 amino acids. The DNA of the CDR3 is TGTGCCACCCGCGGCGAAAACATTCAGTACTTC. Translation gives CATRGENIQYF. The full variable domain, completed using reference TRBV28 and TRBJ2-4, is DVKVTQSSRYLVKRTGEKVFLECVQDMDHENMFWYRQDPGLGLRLIYFSYDVKMKEKGDIPEGYSVSREKKERFSLILESASTNQTSMYLCATRGENIQYFGAGTRLSVL.

This clonotype turned up a few times. V and J are TRBV7-2 and TRBJ1-4; D gene unclear. The V end lost 4 bases, the J end lost 5 bases, and 11 bases lay between the germline ends. Germline CDR1 is SGHTA and CDR2 is FQGNSA. The CDR3 totals 14 residues. Here the CDR3 reads CASSSRSLNEKLFF. CDR3 sequence (DNA): TGTGCCAGCAGCTCTCGGTCCTTGAATGAAAAACTGTTTTTT. The full variable domain, completed using reference TRBV7-2 and TRBJ1-4, is GAGVSQSPSNKVTEKGKDVELRCDPISGHTALYWYRQSLGQGLEFLIYFQGNSAPDKSGLPSDRFSAERTGGSVSTLTIQRTQQEDSAVYLCASSSRSLNEKLFFGSGTQLSVL.

This clonotype has more than one count but fewer than ten. V is TRBV4-1 and J is TRBJ2-2, with 7 bases that match TRBD2. The CDR3 covers 15 residues. The junction had 2 bases not matched to a gene; V was cut back by 0 bases and J by 4 bases. Looked up from germline, CDR1 is MGHRA and CDR2 is YSYEKL. The CDR3, as DNA: TGCGCCAGCAGCCAAGAGACTAGCCGCACCGGGGAGCTGTTTTTT. This encodes CASSQETSRTGELFF.

This clonotype was counted a few times. The chain couples TRBV10-3 to TRBJ1-1; tentative D call: TRBD1 (6 bases). Germline V gene lookup returns CDR1 ENHRY and CDR2 SYGVKD. The CDR3 loop spans 13 amino acids. The ends were cut back, 10 bases at V and 0 bases at J, with 12 bases in the middle. The CDR3 DNA follows: TGTGCCAGCGCACAGGGATTGAACACTGAAGCTTTCTTT. Its protein is CASAQGLNTEAFF.

The rearrangement joins TRBV6-6 to TRBJ1-6, with 9 bases aligning to TRBD1. The germline V gene has CDR1 MNHNY and CDR2 SVGAGI (reference sequence). The CDR3 runs 17 residues. The J segment lost 0 bases and the V segment lost 6 bases, leaving 6 bases of the junction unmatched. CDR3 nucleotides: TGTGCCAGCAGGAGAGGACAGGGGAGCTCCTATAATTCACCCCTCCACTTT. Translating it yields CASRRGQGSSYNSPLHF.

J is TRBJ2-1 and V is TRBV7-3, with 9 bases that match TRBD2. CDR1 is SGHTA, CDR2 FQGTGA, per germline. V was clipped by 5 bases and J by 6 bases; unmatched bases: 8. The CDR3 consists of 15 residues. The chain's CDR3 is CASSVRGGQINEQFF. The CDR3, as DNA: TGTGCCAGCAGCGTGCGGGGGGGCCAGATCAATGAGCAGTTCTTC.

The V and J genes are TRBV3-1 and TRBJ2-3, with 10 bases matching TRBD2. V gave up 1 base and J gave up 8 bases; unmatched junction bases: 3. This CDR3 has 14 residues. The germline CDR1 and CDR2 sequences are LGHDT and YNNKEL (reference sequence). This CDR3 reads CASSQGLAGVTQYF. CDR3 bases: TGTGCCAGCAGCCAAGGGCTAGCGGGGGTTACGCAGTATTTT.

J is TRBJ2-5 and V is TRBV7-2, with 10 positions matching TRBD2. CDR1 SGHTA and CDR2 FQGNSA come from the germline V gene. There are 15 residues in the CDR3. V shed 5 bases, J shed 1 base, and the junction held 4 bases outside the gene matches. The CDR3 DNA sequence: TGTGCCAGCAGCCCTACTAGCGGGGTCCAAGAGACCCAGTACTTC. This gives the protein CASSPTSGVQETQYF.

CDR3 nucleotide sequence: TGCGCCAGCAGCATCGTGGGGAGGAACACTGAAGCTTTCTTT. It encodes CASSIVGRNTEAFF. This chain links TRBV4-1 with TRBJ1-1; D is undetermined. CDR1 and CDR2 (germline): MGHRA, YSYEKL. Trimming removed 5 bases from V and 1 base from J, with 11 bases in between. The CDR3 has 14 amino acids.

The chain links TRBV7-2 to TRBJ2-7, with a possible D match to TRBD1 (6 bases). CDR1 SGHTA and CDR2 FQGNSA come from the germline V gene. The CDR3 totals 14 residues. V gave up 1 base and J gave up 3 bases, with 10 bases separating them. CDR3 sequence reads: CASSLVGTNYEQYF. In DNA, the CDR3 is TGTGCCAGCAGCTTAGTAGGGACAAACTACGAGCAGTACTTC.

This chain connects TRBV7-9 to TRBJ2-7; weak D call: TRBD1 (6 bases). The CDR3 length is 15 residues. The V gene lost 7 bases and the J gene lost 3 bases, with 19 bases spanning the gap. Germline V gives CDR1 SEHNR, CDR2 FQNEAQ (reference sequence). CDR3 in DNA: TGTGCCAGCAACCCGGTCCCGGGACAACTCTACGAGCAGTACTTC. It encodes CASNPVPGQLYEQYF.

The CDR3 DNA reads TGCGCCAGCAGATGGACAGGGACGACAGATACGCAGTATTTT. Residues: CASRWTGTTDTQYF. The chain carries TRBV5-1 and TRBJ2-3, with 8 nucleotides matching TRBD1. V lost 5 bases and J lost 3; bases outside the gene matches: 5. The CDR3 runs to 14 residues. Per germline, CDR1 SGHRS and CDR2 YFSETQ.

The genes are TRBV9 and TRBJ2-3; 12 bases align to TRBD2. The CDR3 covers 17 residues. The germline V gene encodes CDR1 SGDLS and CDR2 YYNGEE. The J segment lost 5 bases and the V segment lost 0 bases, leaving 7 bases of the junction unmatched. The CDR3 DNA reads as TGTGCCAGCAGCGTAGCTTCCCTAGCGGGGGGGAGAGATACGCAGTATTTT. Translation: CASSVASLAGGRDTQYF. The entire variable domain, with the rest obtained from reference TRBV9 and TRBJ2-3, is as follows: DSGVTQTPKHLITATGQRVTLRCSPRSGDLSVYWYQQSLDQGLQFLIQYYNGEERAKGNILERFSAQQFPDLHSELNLSSLELGDSALYFCASSVASLAGGRDTQYFGPGTRLTVL.